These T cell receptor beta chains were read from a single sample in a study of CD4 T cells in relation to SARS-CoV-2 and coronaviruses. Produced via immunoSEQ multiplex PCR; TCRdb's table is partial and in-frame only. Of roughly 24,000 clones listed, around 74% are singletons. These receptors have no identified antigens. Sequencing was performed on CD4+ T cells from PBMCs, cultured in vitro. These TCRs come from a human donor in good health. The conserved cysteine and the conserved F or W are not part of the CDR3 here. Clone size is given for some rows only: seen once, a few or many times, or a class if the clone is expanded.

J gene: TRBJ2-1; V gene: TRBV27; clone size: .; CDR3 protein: ASSLAGGGHEQF
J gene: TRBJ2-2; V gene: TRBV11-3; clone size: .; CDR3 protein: ASSLGPVGELF
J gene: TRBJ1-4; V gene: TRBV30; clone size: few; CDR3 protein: AWSVISEKLF
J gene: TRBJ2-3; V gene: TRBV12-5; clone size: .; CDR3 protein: ASGFGTGAGDTQY
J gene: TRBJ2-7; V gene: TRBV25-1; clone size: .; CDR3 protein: ASSEGWGGSSYEQY
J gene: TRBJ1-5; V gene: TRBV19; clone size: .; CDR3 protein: ASSIQGGRNQPQH
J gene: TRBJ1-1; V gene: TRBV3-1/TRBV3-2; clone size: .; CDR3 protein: ASTLGVSGNTEAF
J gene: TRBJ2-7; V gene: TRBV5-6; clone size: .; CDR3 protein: ASSPGPGTGSPY
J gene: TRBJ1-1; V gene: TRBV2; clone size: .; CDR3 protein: ASGRGRSTEAF
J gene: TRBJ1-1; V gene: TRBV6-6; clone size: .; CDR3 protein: ASSPGRNTEAF
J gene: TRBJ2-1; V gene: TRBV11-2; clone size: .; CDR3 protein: ASSPLFLWTSGLYNEQF
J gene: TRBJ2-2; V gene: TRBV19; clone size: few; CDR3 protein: ASSIYRGGNTGELF
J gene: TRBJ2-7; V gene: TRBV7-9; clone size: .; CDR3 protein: ASSFRTSGPSYEQY
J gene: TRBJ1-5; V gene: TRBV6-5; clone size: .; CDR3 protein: ASDRAPQPQH
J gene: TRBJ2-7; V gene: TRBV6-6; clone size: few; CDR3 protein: ASSTTDGTYEQY
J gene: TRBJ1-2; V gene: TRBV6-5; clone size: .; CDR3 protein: ASSYGTFAGYT
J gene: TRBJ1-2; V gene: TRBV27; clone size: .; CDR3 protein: ASSFRQGGGYT
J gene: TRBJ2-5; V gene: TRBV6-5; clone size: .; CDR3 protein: ASSFVGTAETQY
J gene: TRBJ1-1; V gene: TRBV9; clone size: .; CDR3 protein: ASSVGATAQTEAF
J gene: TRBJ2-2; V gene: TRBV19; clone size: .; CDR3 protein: ASSKSRQGPLNTGELF
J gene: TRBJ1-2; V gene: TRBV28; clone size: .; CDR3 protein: ASSLGSSGSANYGYT
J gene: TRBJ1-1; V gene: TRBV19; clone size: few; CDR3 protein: ASRLLGRATEAF
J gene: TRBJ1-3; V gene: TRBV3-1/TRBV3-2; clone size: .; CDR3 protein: ASRRGGEGNTIY
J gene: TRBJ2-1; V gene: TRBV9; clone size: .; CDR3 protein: ASSVAVAGGPGGEQF
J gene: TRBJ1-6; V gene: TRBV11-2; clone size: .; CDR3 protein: ASSPAGRMNSPLH
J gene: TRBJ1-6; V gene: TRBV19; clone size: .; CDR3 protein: ASRAQSSYNSPLH
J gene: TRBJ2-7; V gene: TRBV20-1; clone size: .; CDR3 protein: SASTQTYYEQY
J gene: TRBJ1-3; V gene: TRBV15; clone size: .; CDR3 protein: ATSRPTGHSGNTIY
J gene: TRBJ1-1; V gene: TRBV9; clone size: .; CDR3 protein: ASSRDGRNTEAF
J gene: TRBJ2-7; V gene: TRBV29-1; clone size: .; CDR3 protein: SARTITYEQY
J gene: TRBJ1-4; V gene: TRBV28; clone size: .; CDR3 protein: ASSVPANEKLF
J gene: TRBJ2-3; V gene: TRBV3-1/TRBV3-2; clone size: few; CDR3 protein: ASSQDRADTQY
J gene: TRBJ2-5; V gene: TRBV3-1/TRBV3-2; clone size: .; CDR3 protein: ASSRTSGKETQY
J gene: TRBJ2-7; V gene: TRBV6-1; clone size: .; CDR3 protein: ASRLHEQY
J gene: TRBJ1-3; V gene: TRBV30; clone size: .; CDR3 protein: AWGTGGNTIY
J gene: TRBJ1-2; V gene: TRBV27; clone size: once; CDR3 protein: ASSWDRDYGYT
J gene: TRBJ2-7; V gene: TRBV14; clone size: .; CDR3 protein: ASSRRDYPYEQY